This passage covers 7 T cell receptor beta chains from one sample sequenced in a study of OX40 agonist ivuxolimab in advanced cancers. Assay: immunoSEQ multiplex PCR; the TCRdb copy retains only in-frame clones and omits some. The repertoire holds over 55,000 clones, roughly nine tenths seen once, with less than 14% in the top ten. The source was CD4+ or CD8+ T cells sorted from blood, collected in a trial of the OX40 agonist ivuxolimab. The receptors here all came from an adult with an advanced solid tumor such as melanoma, head and neck, liver or kidney cancer.

The CDR3 nucleotides are TGCAGCGTTGGAGACAACGATGAAAAACTGTTTTTT. Translating gives CSVGDNDEKLFF. This chain uses TRBV29-1 with TRBJ1-4; D gene uncertain. V was clipped by 4 bases and J by 6 bases, with 9 bases between them. This CDR3 comprises 12 residues. Germline values: CDR1 SQVTM, CDR2 ANQGSEA.

V is TRBV27 and J is TRBJ2-4; D perhaps matches TRBD2 (5 bases). Trimming left V 6 bases short and J 1 base short, with 16 bases between. Per germline, CDR1 MNHEY and CDR2 SMNVEV (reference sequence). The CDR3 spans 16 residues. CDR3: CASRSPKADAKNIQYF. For the CDR3, the DNA is TGTGCCAGCAGGTCCCCTAAAGCGGACGCCAAAAACATTCAGTACTTC.

A single count supports this clone. This chain joins TRBV7-6 and TRBJ1-3; no definite D call. Looked up from germline, CDR1 is SGHVS and CDR2 is FNYEAQ. There are 14 residues in the CDR3. The ends were cut back, 1 base at V and 5 bases at J, with 9 bases in the middle. The CDR3: CASSLGQIRNTIYF. The CDR3 DNA sequence: TGTGCCAGCAGCTTAGGCCAGATCCGAAACACCATATATTTT. Variable domain in full (rest from reference TRBV7-6 and TRBJ1-3): GAGVSQSPRYKVTKRGQDVALRCDPISGHVSLYWYRQALGQGPEFLTYFNYEAQQDKSGLPNDRFSAERPEGSISTLTIQRTEQRDSAMYRCASSLGQIRNTIYFGEGSWLTVV.

The rearrangement uses TRBV4-1 and TRBJ1-1, with D perhaps matching TRBD1 (6 bases). This CDR3 has 15 amino acids. V lost 0 bases to trimming and J lost 3 bases, with 11 bases between them. The germline CDR1 and CDR2 sequences are MGHRA and YSYEKL. CDR3 residues: CASSQEDRRDTEAFF. As DNA, the CDR3 is TGCGCCAGCAGCCAAGAAGACAGGAGGGACACTGAAGCTTTCTTT.

The rearrangement joins TRBV28 to TRBJ2-5; 7 nucleotides line up with TRBD2. CDR1 MDHEN and CDR2 SYDVKM come from the germline V gene. Unmatched junction bases numbered 6, after V lost 2 bases and J lost 0 bases. The CDR3 loop spans 16 amino acids. The CDR3, as DNA: TGTGCCAGCAGTTTAGCGGGAGTAGCGTACCAAGAGACCCAGTACTTC. This codes for CASSLAGVAYQETQYF.

V is TRBV5-5 and J is TRBJ1-1; D perhaps matches TRBD1 (6 bases). The germline V and J ends were trimmed by 0 bases and 3 bases, with 12 bases remaining between them. Germline loops: CDR1 SGHKS, CDR2 YYEKEE (reference sequence). CDR3 length equals 15 residues. CDR3 DNA: TGTGCCAGCAGCTTGGAGACAGGAATTTACACTGAAGCTTTCTTT. Protein sequence: CASSLETGIYTEAFF.

This rearrangement joins TRBV2 to TRBJ2-5; D perhaps matches TRBD1 (6 bases). CDR3 length: 13 amino acids. The ends were cut back, 10 bases at V and 5 bases at J, with 17 bases in the middle. The germline CDR1 and CDR2 sequences are SNHLY and FYNNEI. CDR3 DNA sequence: TGTGCCATCGACGTGGGGGCTCGCGAGACCCAGTACTTC. Its protein product is CAIDVGARETQYF.